The rows below give T cell receptor beta chains drawn from one sample of a study of shared clonotypes between healthy human individuals. Only in-frame clones appear in the TCRdb table, and some are missing; sequencing was by immunoSEQ multiplex PCR. The profile covers around 1.4 million clones, with approximately 98.5% appearing a single time and over 0.3% taken by the ten largest. Sequencing was carried out using naive CD4+ T cells sorted from blood. The receptors were gathered from a young man in good health. The CDR3 runs from the conserved cysteine through the conserved F or W. D genes are given only for firm matches. Size is stated for part of the rows, as once, few or many counts, or as a class when the clone is expanded.

clone size	D gene	J gene	V gene	CDR3 protein	CDR3 DNA
-	-	TRBJ2-7	TRBV28	CASSFLRSRFSMEQYF	TGTGCCAGCAGTTTTTTGCGCTCTAGGTTCTCTATGGAGCAGTACTTC
-	TRBD2	TRBJ2-5	TRBV7-9	CASSPLAGAPETQYF	TGTGCCAGCAGTCCACTAGCGGGAGCCCCGGAGACCCAGTACTTC
-	-	TRBJ1-2	TRBV7-9	CASSLSSGYTF	TGTGCCAGCAGCTTATCGAGCGGCTACACCTTC
-	-	TRBJ2-1	TRBV5-1	CASSSGPPVYYNEQFF	TGCGCCAGCAGCAGTGGCCCTCCCGTATACTACAATGAGCAGTTCTTC
-	TRBD2	TRBJ2-5	TRBV5-1	CASSVSGRPGETQYF	TGCGCCAGCAGCGTTAGCGGGAGGCCGGGGGAGACCCAGTACTTC
once	TRBD2	TRBJ2-7	TRBV18	CASSPRGRESYEQYF	TGTGCCAGCTCACCACGGGGGAGGGAGTCCTACGAGCAGTACTTC
-	-	TRBJ1-1	TRBV14	CASSLKPNTEAFF	TGTGCCAGCAGCTTGAAACCGAACACTGAAGCTTTCTTT
-	TRBD2	TRBJ2-2	TRBV28	CASSLVVAGHRVTGELFF	TGTGCCAGCAGCCTCGTTGTAGCGGGACACCGAGTGACCGGGGAGCTGTTTTTT
-	-	TRBJ2-5	TRBV4-1	CASSQEVGLPVAQYF	TGCGCCAGCAGCCAGGAGGTAGGCCTCCCCGTTGCCCAGTACTTC
-	-	TRBJ2-7	TRBV7-9	CASSLYRGYEQYF	TGTGCCAGCAGCTTATATAGGGGCTACGAGCAGTACTTC
-	-	TRBJ2-7	TRBV9	CASSAMTATYEQYF	TGTGCCAGCAGCGCCATGACAGCCACCTACGAGCAGTACTTC
-	TRBD2	TRBJ2-7	TRBV9	CASSVGAGGRDHEQYF	TGTGCCAGCAGCGTAGGGGCTGGCGGGAGGGACCACGAGCAGTACTTC
-	-	TRBJ1-4	TRBV6-1	CASSSQRGEKLFF	TGTGCCAGCAGCTCACAGAGGGGGGAAAAACTGTTTTTT
-	-	TRBJ2-1	TRBV19	CASRAPGSPLYNEQFF	TGTGCCAGTAGGGCTCCGGGGTCGCCACTCTACAATGAGCAGTTCTTC
-	-	TRBJ2-3	TRBV13	CASSTVDGRRDTQYF	TGTGCCAGCAGCACCGTGGACGGGAGAAGAGATACGCAGTATTTT
-	-	TRBJ1-5	TRBV6-1	CASCSAESPQHF	TGTGCCAGCTGTTCAGCGGAGAGTCCCCAGCATTTT
-	TRBD2	TRBJ2-7	TRBV28	CASSSTFTSGSSSYEQYF	TGTGCCAGCAGTTCCACATTTACTAGCGGGAGTAGCTCCTACGAGCAGTACTTC
-	TRBD2	TRBJ2-7	TRBV5-1	CASSLAQGGTSIFRLEQYF	TGCGCCAGCAGCTTGGCTCAAGGGGGGACTAGCATTTTTCGTCTCGAGCAGTACTTC
-	-	TRBJ1-1	TRBV2	CASSEKRTEAFF	TGTGCCAGCAGTGAAAAGCGTACTGAAGCTTTCTTT
-	TRBD2	TRBJ2-2	TRBV5-5	CASSLADLANTGELFF	TGTGCCAGCAGTCTAGCGGACTTAGCGAACACCGGGGAGCTGTTTTTT
-	-	TRBJ2-3	TRBV5-1	CASSPLTQGTRKEDTQYF	TGCGCCAGCAGCCCACTCACTCAGGGCACAAGGAAGGAAGATACGCAGTATTTT
-	-	TRBJ1-1	TRBV7-6	CASSLAVWGDMNTEAFF	TGTGCCAGCAGCTTAGCGGTTTGGGGGGATATGAACACTGAAGCTTTCTTT
-	-	TRBJ2-7	TRBV7-3	CASSPRRDSYEQYF	TGTGCCAGCAGCCCCCGACGTGACTCCTACGAGCAGTACTTC
-	-	TRBJ2-5	TRBV30	CAWSRGVPQETQYF	TGTGCCTGGAGTAGGGGGGTTCCACAAGAGACCCAGTACTTC
-	-	TRBJ1-2	TRBV11-2	CASSLVTNYGYTF	TGTGCCAGCAGCCTAGTGACTAACTATGGCTACACCTTC
once	TRBD1	TRBJ2-5	TRBV6-5	CASSQTGEETQYF	TGTGCCAGCAGTCAGACAGGGGAAGAGACCCAGTACTTC
-	-	TRBJ1-5	TRBV21-1	CASTPLGGRSLQPQHF	TGTGCCAGCACCCCATTGGGGGGGAGATCTCTACAGCCCCAGCATTTT
-	TRBD1	TRBJ2-7	TRBV27	CASSRQGPYEQYF	TGTGCCAGCAGTCGACAGGGGCCCTACGAGCAGTACTTC
-	-	TRBJ2-7	TRBV21-1	CASSKALLAHEQYF	TGTGCCAGCAGCAAAGCGCTACTAGCCCACGAGCAGTACTTC
once	TRBD2	TRBJ2-1	TRBV18	CASSPGLAAGNEQFF	TGTGCCAGCTCTCCCGGACTAGCGGCGGGGAATGAGCAGTTCTTC
once	TRBD2	TRBJ2-3	TRBV5-1	CASSSRLAGGLDTQYF	TGCGCCAGCAGCTCCCGACTAGCGGGAGGACTAGATACGCAGTATTTT
once	-	TRBJ2-7	TRBV27	CASRRSLTYEQYF	TGTGCCAGCAGACGTAGCCTAACCTACGAGCAGTACTTC
-	TRBD2	TRBJ2-1	TRBV30	CAWSRTGTGTSIREQFF	TGTGCCTGGAGCAGAACAGGAACCGGGACTAGCATCCGTGAGCAGTTCTTC
once	TRBD2	TRBJ2-7	TRBV14	CASSPRTSFHEQYF	TGTGCCAGCAGCCCCCGGACTAGCTTCCACGAGCAGTACTTC
-	-	TRBJ2-7	TRBV9	CASSVGSGGPYEQYF	TGTGCCAGCAGCGTAGGGAGCGGAGGTCCTTACGAGCAGTACTTC
-	TRBD1	TRBJ1-2	TRBV5-1	CASSWDRLNGYTF	TGCGCCAGCAGCTGGGACAGACTGAATGGCTACACCTTC
-	-	TRBJ2-7	TRBV27	CASSFGTHYEQYF	TGTGCCAGCAGTTTCGGGACCCACTACGAGCAGTACTTC
-	TRBD1	TRBJ2-1	TRBV7-9	CASSLGPGQGDYNEQFF	TGTGCCAGCAGCTTAGGGCCGGGACAGGGCGACTACAATGAGCAGTTCTTC
-	TRBD1	TRBJ2-5	TRBV18	CASSPGTGSQETQYF	TGTGCCAGCTCACCGGGGACAGGGTCACAAGAGACCCAGTACTTC
-	-	TRBJ2-3	TRBV27	CASSLRYTDTQYF	TGTGCCAGCAGTTTAAGATACACAGATACGCAGTATTTT